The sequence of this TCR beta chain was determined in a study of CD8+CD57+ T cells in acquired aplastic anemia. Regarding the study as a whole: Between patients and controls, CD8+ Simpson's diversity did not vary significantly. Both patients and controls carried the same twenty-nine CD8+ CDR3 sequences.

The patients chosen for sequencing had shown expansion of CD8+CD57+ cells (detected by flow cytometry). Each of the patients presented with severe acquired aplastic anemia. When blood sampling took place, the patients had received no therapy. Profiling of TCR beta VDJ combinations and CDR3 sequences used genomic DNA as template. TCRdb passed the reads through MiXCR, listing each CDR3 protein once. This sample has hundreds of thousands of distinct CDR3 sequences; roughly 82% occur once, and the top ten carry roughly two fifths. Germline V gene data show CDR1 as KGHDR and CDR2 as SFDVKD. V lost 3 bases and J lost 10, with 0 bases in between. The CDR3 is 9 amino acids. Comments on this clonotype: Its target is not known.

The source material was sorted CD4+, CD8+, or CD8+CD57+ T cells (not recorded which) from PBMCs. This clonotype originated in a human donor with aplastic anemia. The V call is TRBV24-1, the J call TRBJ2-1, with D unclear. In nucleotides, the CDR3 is TGTGCCACCAGTGATGAGCAGTTCTTC. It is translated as CATSDEQFF.